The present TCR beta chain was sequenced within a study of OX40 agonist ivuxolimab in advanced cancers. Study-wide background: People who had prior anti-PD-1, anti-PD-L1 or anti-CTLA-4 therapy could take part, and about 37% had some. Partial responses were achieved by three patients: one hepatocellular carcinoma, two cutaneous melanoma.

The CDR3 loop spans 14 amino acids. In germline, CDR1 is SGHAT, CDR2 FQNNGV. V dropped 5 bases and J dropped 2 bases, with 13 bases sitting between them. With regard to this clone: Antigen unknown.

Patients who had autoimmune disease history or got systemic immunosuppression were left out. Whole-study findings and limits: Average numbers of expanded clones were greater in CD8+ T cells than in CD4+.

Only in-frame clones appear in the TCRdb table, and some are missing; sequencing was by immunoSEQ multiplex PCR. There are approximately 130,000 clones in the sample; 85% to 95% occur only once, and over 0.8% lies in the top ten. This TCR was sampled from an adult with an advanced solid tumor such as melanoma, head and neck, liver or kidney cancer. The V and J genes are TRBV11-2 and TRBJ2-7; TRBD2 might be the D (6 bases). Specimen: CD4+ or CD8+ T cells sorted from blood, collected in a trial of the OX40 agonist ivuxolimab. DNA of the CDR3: TGTGCCAGCAGCCAAGAGGAGGGGCCCTACGAGCAGTACTTC. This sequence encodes CASSQEEGPYEQYF.